Below are 31 T cell receptor beta chains sequenced from a single sample in a study of breast tumors, draining lymph nodes, adjacent tissues. The lymph nodes were axillary draining lymph nodes from breast cancer patients. TCRdb independently ran MiXCR on the multiplex PCR reads; one entry per CDR3 protein. The data show 100,000 to 150,000 distinct CDR3 sequences, with 20% seen just once and 3% to 4% held by the top ten. Specimen: axillary lymph node tissue. These receptors came from a female donor with breast cancer. Some clones in this sample may be carry-over from other donors' samples.

This clonotype was recorded at least ten times. V usage is TRBV19 and J usage is TRBJ1-2; D is uncertain. The CDR3 is 13 amino acids. Trimming cost V 3 bases and J 2 bases, with 7 bases left between them. Germline V gene data show CDR1 as LNHDA and CDR2 as SQIVND (reference sequence). DNA of the CDR3: TGTGCCAGTAGTATCGGCAGCAACTATGGCTACACCTTC. It translates to CASSIGSNYGYTF.

This clonotype was recorded many times. The CDR3 spells CASSPGDDEQFF. The CDR3, as DNA: TGTGCCAGCAGTCCGGGGGACGATGAGCAGTTCTTC. The chain employs TRBV12-3 or TRBV12-4 and TRBJ2-1; TRBD2 might be the D (6 bases). Trimming removed 5 bases from V and 8 bases from J, with 10 bases in between. The CDR3 runs to 12 residues.

This clonotype came up a few times. CDR3 coding DNA: TGTGCCAGCAGCCATGGGACTAGCGGGGCGAACACCGGGGAGCTGTTTTTT. Amino acid sequence: CASSHGTSGANTGELFF. The chain joins TRBV3-1 to TRBJ2-2; 13 positions match TRBD2. Per the germline V gene, CDR1 is LGHDT and CDR2 is YNNKEL (reference sequence). V lost 3 bases and J lost 0; bases outside the gene matches: 1. CDR3 size: 17 residues.

This clonotype was found many times. The chain has TRBV5-6 and TRBJ2-7; TRBD2 agrees at 10 bases. The germline CDR1 and CDR2 sequences are SGHDT and YYEEEE. This CDR3 has 15 amino acids. V dropped 1 base and J dropped 5; count of bases not matched to a gene: 6. The CDR3 spells CASSLLLAGVDEQYF. The CDR3 coding sequence is TGTGCCAGCAGCTTGTTGCTAGCGGGAGTAGACGAGCAGTACTTC.

Note on this clonotype: A much larger clone differs by one base, so this may be a read error. The chain combines TRBV5-1 with TRBJ2-1, with TRBD1 matching 11 bases. Losses at the gene ends were 4 bases for V and 8 bases for J; bases not matched to a gene: 8. There are 15 residues in the CDR3. The germline V gene has CDR1 SGHRS and CDR2 YFSETQ. The CDR3 DNA reads as TGCGCCAGCAGCCGACAAGGACAGGGGGCGGATGAGCAGTTCTTC. This sequence encodes CASSRQGQGADEQFF.

The sample holds many counts of this clonotype. The gene calls are TRBV5-6 and TRBJ2-7; D is perhaps TRBD1 (6 bases). This CDR3 is 14 amino acids long. Germline CDR1 is SGHDT and CDR2 is YYEEEE. V was pared by 0 bases and J by 5 bases, with 12 bases between. CDR3 residues: CASSLAGTSNEQYF. In DNA form, the CDR3 reads TGTGCCAGCAGCTTGGCCGGGACAAGTAACGAGCAGTACTTC.

This clonotype was recorded a few times. The chain combines TRBV6-1 with TRBJ2-2; D possibly matches TRBD1 or TRBD2 (7 bases each). V dropped 8 bases and J dropped 7 bases, with 17 bases sitting between them. There are 14 residues in the CDR3. Germline CDR1 reads MNHNS; CDR2 reads SASEGT. The CDR3 DNA sequence: TGTGCCAGCCTATTACAGGGGAGGGTCGGGGAGCTGTTTTTT. As protein: CASLLQGRVGELFF.

V usage is TRBV3-1 and J usage is TRBJ2-2; D is undetermined. Germline V gene sequence: CDR1 LGHDT, CDR2 YNNKEL (reference sequence). V lost 1 base and J 0 bases, leaving 15 bases between the germline ends. The CDR3 has 18 residues. This CDR3 reads CASSQGIKTATNTGELFF. CDR3 sequence (DNA): TGTGCCAGCAGCCAAGGTATTAAGACGGCCACGAACACCGGGGAGCTGTTTTTT. Drawing the rest from reference TRBV3-1 and TRBJ2-2, the complete variable domain is DTAVSQTPKYLVTQMGNDKSIKCEQNLGHDTMYWYKQDSKKFLKIMFSYNNKELIINETVPNRFSPKSPDKAHLNLHINSLELGDSAVYFCASSQGIKTATNTGELFFGEGSRLTVL.

This clonotype was observed many times. The rearrangement uses TRBV30 and TRBJ2-3, with TRBD2 identical over 7 bases. V shed 0 bases, J shed 4 bases, and the junction held 4 bases outside the gene matches. Germline V lookup: CDR1 GTSNPN, CDR2 SVGIG (reference sequence). The CDR3 covers 14 residues. Here the CDR3 DNA reads TGTGCCTGGAGTGTAGGGGAGGGCGCAGATACGCAGTATTTT. As protein: CAWSVGEGADTQYF.

On this clonotype: This may arise from a read error, as a much more abundant clone is one base away. The chain links TRBV28 to TRBJ2-2; D ambiguous. CDR1 and CDR2 from the germline V gene are MDHEN and SYDVKM. With 6 bases removed from V and 0 bases from J, the gap between germline ends came to 11 bases. The CDR3 totals 15 residues. The CDR3 bases are TGTGCCAGCAGCAGTATTGGGGCGAACACCGGGGAGCTGTTTTTT. Protein product: CASSSIGANTGELFF.

This clonotype was picked up many times. The V gene is TRBV20-1, the J gene TRBJ1-6; no firm D call. The CDR3 loop spans 15 amino acids. With 0 bases removed from V and 8 bases from J, the gap between germline ends came to 14 bases. The germline V gene encodes CDR1 DFQATT and CDR2 SNEGSKA (reference sequence). CDR3 coding DNA: TGCAGTGCTAGAGATCAAAGTCTTGCAGATTCACCCCTCCACTTT. Encoded protein: CSARDQSLADSPLHF.

This clonotype was detected many times. This chain uses TRBV4-1 with TRBJ1-3, with D unclear. V was pared by 4 bases and J by 2 bases, with 12 bases between. CDR1 MGHRA and CDR2 YSYEKL come from the germline V gene. The length of the CDR3 is 15 residues. Here the CDR3 reads CASSPTGVPGNTIYF. The CDR3 DNA follows: TGCGCCAGCAGCCCCACTGGAGTTCCTGGAAACACCATATATTTT.

V gene TRBV6-1 combines with J gene TRBJ2-3; D is ambiguous. The germline V gene has CDR1 MNHNS and CDR2 SASEGT. There are 13 residues in the CDR3. Trimming took 1 base from V and 2 from J, leaving 4 bases between them. The CDR3 protein is CASSEGYTDTQYF. CDR3 bases: TGTGCCAGCAGTGAAGGCTACACAGATACGCAGTATTTT.

The table lists this clonotype with many counts. CDR3 residues: CSARQGARNEQFF. In DNA form, the CDR3 reads TGCAGTGCTAGACAGGGGGCGCGTAATGAGCAGTTCTTC. V usage is TRBV20-1 and J usage is TRBJ2-1, with 8 bases fitting TRBD1. V lost 2 bases to trimming and J lost 7 bases; unmatched junction nucleotides: 4. Germline loops: CDR1 DFQATT, CDR2 SNEGSKA (reference sequence). The length of the CDR3 is 13 residues.

This clonotype was seen a handful of times. J is TRBJ1-4 and V is TRBV3-1; a weak D match, TRBD1 (6 bases). The CDR3 contains 15 residues. V was shortened by 5 bases and J by 6 bases, with 16 bases between the two germline ends. CDR1 and CDR2 (germline): LGHDT, YNNKEL (reference sequence). This CDR3 reads CASSTTGPGDEKLFF. The CDR3 DNA reads as TGTGCCAGCAGCACCACAGGGCCGGGGGATGAAAAACTGTTTTTT.

About this clonotype: Since a much larger clone is just one base distant, this may be a read error. J is TRBJ1-3 and V is TRBV29-1, with 7 bases lining up with TRBD1. CDR1 is SQVTM, CDR2 ANQGSEA, per germline. The length of the CDR3 is 14 residues. The CDR3 DNA reads as TGCAGCGTGGCAACAGGGGTAACGGGAAACACCGTATATTTT. This gives the protein CSVATGVTGNTVYF.

This clonotype was found many times. The chain has TRBV19 and TRBJ1-2, with D tentatively TRBD1 (5 bases). The ends were cut back, 3 bases at V and 6 bases at J, with 11 bases in the middle. Germline CDR1 LNHDA, CDR2 SQIVND (reference sequence). The CDR3 is 13 amino acids. The CDR3 is CASSITRGDGYTF. As DNA, the CDR3 is TGTGCCAGTAGTATCACGCGGGGGGATGGCTACACCTTC.

There are many counts of this clonotype. This rearrangement joins TRBV20-1 to TRBJ1-2, with D possibly being TRBD1 (6 bases). The V gene lost 6 bases and the J gene lost 5 bases, with 10 bases spanning the gap. The CDR3 has 11 residues. The germline V gene encodes CDR1 DFQATT and CDR2 SNEGSKA (reference sequence). The CDR3 sequence is CSALQGYGYTF. The CDR3 nucleotides read TGCAGTGCCTTACAGGGTTATGGCTACACCTTC.

Note on this clonotype: A much larger clone sits a single nucleotide away, making a read error possible. V is TRBV20-1 and J is TRBJ2-1; no clear D. This CDR3 comprises 12 residues. Per the germline V gene, CDR1 is DFQATT and CDR2 is SNEGSKA (reference sequence). DNA of the CDR3: TGCAGTGCTCCGTCTGAGTACAATGTGCAGTTCTTC. This encodes CSAPSEYNVQFF.

Concerning this clonotype itself: A clone one base away is much larger, so this may be a read error. This chain uses TRBV19 with TRBJ1-2; a weak D match, TRBD1 (5 bases). Germline CDR1 and CDR2: LNHDA and SQIVND (reference sequence). Trimming stripped 0 bases from V and 7 bases from J, with 15 bases between. There are 15 residues in the CDR3. The CDR3: CASSIDLGPGCGYTF. CDR3 nucleotides: TGTGCCAGTAGTATAGACCTGGGACCGGGCTGTGGCTACACCTTC.

The table lists this clonotype with many counts. V and J are TRBV2 and TRBJ2-5; TRBD2 agrees at 11 bases. Germline V gene data show CDR1 as SNHLY and CDR2 as FYNNEI. This CDR3 comprises 17 residues. Trimming at V came to 2 bases and at J to 4 bases, leaving 9 bases not matched to a gene. The CDR3, as DNA: TGTGCCAGCAGTGAAAACACTAGCGGGAGAGGGCGAGAGACCCAGTACTTC. It translates to CASSENTSGRGRETQYF. Drawing the rest from reference TRBV2 and TRBJ2-5, the complete variable domain is EPEVTQTPSHQVTQMGQEVILRCVPISNHLYFYWYRQILGQKVEFLVSFYNNEISEKSEIFDDQFSVERPDGSNFTLKIRSTKLEDSAMYFCASSENTSGRGRETQYFGPGTRLLVL.

This clonotype was observed many times. The V call is TRBV7-9, the J call TRBJ2-2; a possible D gene is TRBD2 (6 bases). This CDR3 has 13 amino acids. Germline V gene sequence: CDR1 SEHNR, CDR2 FQNEAQ (reference sequence). Trimming shortened V by 5 bases and J by 3 bases, and 7 bases separated the two germline ends. The CDR3 reads CASSERDTGELFF. The CDR3 nucleotides read TGTGCCAGCAGCGAGCGGGACACCGGGGAGCTGTTTTTT.

This clonotype was counted between two and nine times. The chain is built from TRBV3-1 and TRBJ2-7; no definite D call. This CDR3 contains 15 residues. V lost 4 bases, J lost 3 bases, and 16 bases lay in between. Germline V gene data show CDR1 as LGHDT and CDR2 as YNNKEL (reference sequence). CDR3 protein: CASSPEVSRHYEQYF. The CDR3, as DNA: TGTGCCAGCAGCCCCGAGGTGTCCCGGCACTACGAGCAGTACTTC.

Comment on this clonotype: Possible read error: a much larger clone is one base away. This chain connects TRBV7-8 to TRBJ1-5; unclear D gene. Germline CDR1 and CDR2: SGHVS and FQNEAQ. The CDR3 covers 18 residues. As DNA, the CDR3 is TGTGCCAGCAGCTTGGTTTTTTATACAGAACGTAGCAATCGGCCCCAGCATTTT. Translation: CASSLVFYTERSNRPQHF. Based on the CDR3 plus reference TRBV7-8 and TRBJ1-5, the full variable domain is GAGVSQSPRYKVAKRGQDVALRCDPISGHVSLFWYQQALGQGPEFLTYFQNEAQLDKSGLPSDRFFAERPEGSVSTLKIQRTQQEDSAVYLCASSLVFYTERSNRPQHFGDGTRLSIL.

This clonotype was recorded a few times. V usage is TRBV4-2 and J usage is TRBJ2-2, with 13 bases aligning to TRBD2. J lost 7 bases, V lost 1 base, and 12 bases had no gene match. The CDR3 has 19 amino acids. Germline V lookup: CDR1 LGHNA, CDR2 YNFKEQ. The CDR3 sequence: CASSQVLLAGGQGVGELFF. Here the CDR3 DNA reads TGTGCCAGCAGCCAAGTATTACTAGCGGGGGGGCAGGGGGTCGGGGAGCTGTTTTTT.

This clonotype was counted at least ten times. J is TRBJ2-5 and V is TRBV2; TRBD1 matches 9 bases. CDR1 and CDR2 from the germline V gene are SNHLY and FYNNEI. The J segment lost 5 bases and the V segment lost 7 bases, leaving 14 bases of the junction unmatched. This CDR3 has 16 residues. CDR3 protein: CASMEGTGHAGETQYF. The CDR3, as DNA: TGTGCCAGCATGGAGGGGACAGGGCATGCTGGGGAGACCCAGTACTTC.

This clonotype was seen more than once but under ten times. The chain carries TRBV19 and TRBJ1-4, with D possibly matching TRBD1 (5 bases). CDR1 LNHDA and CDR2 SQIVND come from the germline V gene (reference sequence). V was pared by 7 bases and J by 16 bases, with 16 bases between. The CDR3 contains 11 residues. This CDR3 is CASKRGLLEFF. In nucleotides, the CDR3 is TGTGCCAGTAAAAGGGGATTATTAGAGTTTTTT.

This clonotype was detected ten times or more. This chain uses TRBV24-1 with TRBJ2-5; 8 positions agree with TRBD1. CDR3 size: 13 residues. From germline, CDR1 is KGHDR and CDR2 SFDVKD. The ends lost 3 bases at V and 5 bases at J; junction bases unmatched: 1. CDR3 sequence (DNA): TGTGCCACCAGTGATGACAGGGGCGAGACCCAGTACTTC. It yields the protein CATSDDRGETQYF.

As to this clonotype: A much bigger clone sits one base away, suggesting this may be a read error. V is TRBV7-9 and J is TRBJ1-4; D perhaps matches TRBD1 (5 bases). Per the germline V gene, CDR1 is SEHNR and CDR2 is FQNEAQ (reference sequence). This CDR3 comprises 15 residues. The CDR3 bases are TGTGCCAGCAGCGACTACCTTGACAGTAATGAAAAACTGCTTTTT. Translating it yields CASSDYLDSNEKLLF.

On this clonotype itself: A read error is possible here, since a much larger clone lies one base away. Without the conserved terminal phenylalanine or tryptophan, this CDR3 likely stems from a read error. The chain has TRBV4-1 and TRBJ2-7; D call uncertain. The CDR3 runs 13 residues. Germline V gene lookup returns CDR1 MGHRA and CDR2 YSYEKL. Trimming removed 4 bases at V and 2 bases at J, with 9 bases between. The CDR3 nucleotides read TGCGCCAGCAGCCCGACCGTGACCTACGAGCAGTACCTC. Its translation is CASSPTVTYEQYL.

This clonotype was detected many times. V gene TRBV6-6 combines with J gene TRBJ2-5, with TRBD1 identical over 7 bases. CDR3 size: 13 residues. The germline CDR1 and CDR2 sequences are MNHNY and SVGAGI (reference sequence). With 6 bases clipped from V and 3 bases from J, the junction kept 4 bases outside the gene matches. CDR3 in amino acids: CASRDGTEETQYF. In DNA form, the CDR3 reads TGTGCCAGCAGGGACGGGACAGAAGAGACCCAGTACTTC.